Listed here are 24 T cell receptor beta chains from one sample, sequenced in a study of blood T cell repertoires in COVID-19. Assay used: immunoSEQ multiplex PCR; TCRdb lists only in-frame clones, some missing. The sample gives about 170,000 clones, about 85% of which show up once; 20% to 30% is in the top ten. The sample was peripheral blood. These receptors originate from a man in his fifties or sixties with acute or convalescent COVID-19.

The chain uses TRBV10-3 and TRBJ2-3; the D is unclear. CDR1 and CDR2 (germline): ENHRY, SYGVKD. V dropped 7 bases and J dropped 2 bases, with 10 bases sitting between them. The CDR3 length is 13 residues. The CDR3 DNA sequence: TGTGCCATCACGCCAGGCACCACAGATACGCAGTATTTT. Its translation: CAITPGTTDTQYF.

The rearrangement links TRBV7-2 to TRBJ1-1; D is undetermined. This CDR3 comprises 13 residues. Per germline, CDR1 SGHTA and CDR2 FQGNSA. The V end was cut by 5 bases, the J end by 3 bases, with 10 bases between. The CDR3 loop is CASSQVQDTEAFF. CDR3 nucleotide sequence: TGTGCCAGCAGCCAAGTTCAGGACACTGAAGCTTTCTTT.

The rearrangement links TRBV18 to TRBJ1-2; a possible D gene is TRBD1 (5 bases). Looked up from germline, CDR1 is KGHSH and CDR2 is LQKENI. CDR3 length equals 14 residues. The V and J ends lost 3 bases and 4 bases respectively, with 12 bases between them. CDR3 DNA sequence: TGTGCCAGCTCACCTGAGACAGAGATCTATGGCTACACCTTC. Translation gives CASSPETEIYGYTF. The full variable domain, rest sourced from reference TRBV18 and TRBJ1-2, is NAGVMQNPRHLVRRRGQEARLRCSPMKGHSHVYWYRQLPEEGLKFMVYLQKENIIDESGMPKERFSAEFPKEGPSILRIQQVVRGDSAAYFCASSPETEIYGYTFGSGTRLTVV.

The chain carries TRBV21-1 and TRBJ1-1; no check of the table's D call, TRBD1, against the DNA was made. TRBV21-1 corresponds to a pseudogene. The CDR3 runs 14 residues. The CDR3 DNA follows: TGTGCCAGCAGCTCCCGACAGAAAAACACTGAAGCTTTCTTT. Protein product: CASSSRQKNTEAFF.

The V gene is TRBV27, the J gene TRBJ2-3; TRBD1 matches 8 bases. The germline gives CDR1 MNHEY, CDR2 SMNVEV (reference sequence). The CDR3 length is 17 residues. Trimming at V came to 6 bases and at J to 4 bases, leaving 15 bases not matched to a gene. In DNA form, the CDR3 reads TGTGCCAGCAGCCGCCTCTCAGGGACAGGAAGAGCAGATACGCAGTATTTT. This sequence encodes CASSRLSGTGRADTQYF.

This sequence joins TRBV3-1 (or the pseudogene TRBV3-2) and TRBJ2-1, with 14 bases that match TRBD2. V shed 6 bases, J shed 8 bases, and the junction held 0 bases outside the gene matches. This CDR3 has 13 residues. Germline lookup yields CDR1 LGHDT and CDR2 YNNKEL (reference sequence). As DNA, the CDR3 is TGTGCCAGCAGGGGACTAGCGGGAGATGAGCAGTTCTTC. Its protein product is CASRGLAGDEQFF.

This chain uses TRBV9 with TRBJ2-5; TRBD2 agrees at 10 bases. J gave up 4 bases and V 4 bases, and 4 bases lay outside the gene matches. The CDR3 totals 14 residues. Germline V gene lookup returns CDR1 SGDLS and CDR2 YYNGEE. In DNA form, the CDR3 reads TGTGCCAGCAGCCCAATAGCGGGAGGAGAGACCCAGTACTTC. Amino acids: CASSPIAGGETQYF. The full variable domain, its missing parts supplied by reference TRBV9 and TRBJ2-5, is DSGVTQTPKHLITATGQRVTLRCSPRSGDLSVYWYQQSLDQGLQFLIQYYNGEERAKGNILERFSAQQFPDLHSELNLSSLELGDSALYFCASSPIAGGETQYFGPGTRLLVL.

This clone occurred a few times. This chain uses TRBV7-2 with TRBJ1-2; TRBD1 aligns across 9 bases. Trimming removed 3 bases from V and 2 bases from J; junction bases left unmatched: 4. The germline CDR1 and CDR2 sequences are SGHTA and FQGNSA. The CDR3 is 15 amino acids. The CDR3, as DNA: TGTGCCAGCAGCTTTAGCGGACAGGGGAACTATGGCTACACCTTC. Its translation: CASSFSGQGNYGYTF. Full variable domain (outside the CDR3, taken from reference TRBV7-2 and TRBJ1-2): GAGVSQSPSNKVTEKGKDVELRCDPISGHTALYWYRQSLGQGLEFLIYFQGNSAPDKSGLPSDRFSAERTGGSVSTLTIQRTQQEDSAVYLCASSFSGQGNYGYTFGSGTRLTVV.

The V and J genes are TRBV3-1 (or the pseudogene TRBV3-2) and TRBJ2-1, with TRBD2 matching 11 bases. The ends lost 3 bases at V and 4 bases at J; junction bases unmatched: 8. The germline V gene encodes CDR1 LGHDT and CDR2 YNNKEL (reference sequence). This CDR3 has 17 residues. The chain's CDR3 is CASSHPTSGSKYNEQFF. The CDR3 region has the DNA TGTGCCAGCAGCCACCCAACTAGCGGGAGTAAATACAATGAGCAGTTCTTC.

The V call is TRBV9, the J call TRBJ1-6, with a weak D call TRBD1 (5 bases). Trimming took 0 bases from V and 0 from J, leaving 13 bases between them. This CDR3 is 18 amino acids long. Germline V lookup: CDR1 SGDLS, CDR2 YYNGEE. CDR3 protein: CASSVGGDSSSYNSPLHF. CDR3 DNA: TGTGCCAGCAGCGTAGGGGGGGACTCCAGCTCCTATAATTCACCCCTCCACTTT.

This clone has only a few counts. The chain carries TRBV6-4 and TRBJ2-1, with 12 bases that match TRBD1. Germline values: CDR1 MRHNA, CDR2 SNTAGT. The CDR3 has 15 amino acids. The trim removed 4 bases at V and 7 bases at J, leaving 5 bases unmatched. This chain's CDR3 is CASSASGQGANEQFF. CDR3 sequence (DNA): TGTGCCAGCAGTGCATCGGGACAGGGGGCGAATGAGCAGTTCTTC.

V is TRBV19 and J is TRBJ2-5; 11 positions match TRBD2. Per the germline V gene, CDR1 is LNHDA and CDR2 is SQIVND (reference sequence). V gave up 3 bases and J gave up 2 bases; unmatched junction bases: 8. The CDR3 contains 17 residues. Here the CDR3 reads CASSIRWVAGGQETQYF. The CDR3 region has the DNA TGTGCCAGTAGTATCCGTTGGGTAGCGGGGGGGCAAGAGACCCAGTACTTC.

The rearrangement links TRBV28 to TRBJ1-1; 7 bases are shared with TRBD1. The length of the CDR3 is 14 residues. J gave up 4 bases and V 8 bases, and 10 bases lay outside the gene matches. Germline lookup yields CDR1 MDHEN and CDR2 SYDVKM. The CDR3 spells CASAGQAGGTEAFF. The CDR3 bases are TGTGCCAGCGCCGGACAGGCGGGGGGCACTGAAGCTTTCTTT. Full variable domain (remainder filled in from reference TRBV28 and TRBJ1-1): DVKVTQSSRYLVKRTGEKVFLECVQDMDHENMFWYRQDPGLGLRLIYFSYDVKMKEKGDIPEGYSVSREKKERFSLILESASTNQTSMYLCASAGQAGGTEAFFGQGTRLTVV.

The V call is TRBV7-9, the J call TRBJ2-7, with 8 bases lining up with TRBD2. The CDR3 is made up of 15 amino acids. V lost 5 bases and J lost 4; bases outside the gene matches: 10. CDR1 is SEHNR and CDR2 is FQNEAQ in the germline V gene (reference sequence). The CDR3 reads CASSPTGLEEYEQYV. The CDR3 DNA is TGTGCCAGCAGCCCGACGGGACTAGAGGAGTACGAGCAGTACGTC.

This clone was counted once. This chain joins TRBV19 and TRBJ2-7; 8 nucleotides agree with TRBD1. Germline CDR1 reads LNHDA; CDR2 reads SQIVND (reference sequence). The CDR3 sequence is 14 residues long. The V and J ends lost 5 bases and 2 bases, in that order; junction bases with no gene match: 5. The CDR3 reads CASSQGQGAYEQYV. In nucleotides, the CDR3 is TGTGCCAGTAGTCAAGGACAGGGAGCCTACGAGCAGTACGTC.

The chain joins TRBV4-1 to TRBJ2-2, with 11 bases aligning to TRBD2. The CDR3 has 17 amino acids. Germline V gene sequence: CDR1 MGHRA, CDR2 YSYEKL. J lost 1 base, V lost 1 base, and 2 bases had no gene match. CDR3 DNA: TGCGCCAGCAGCCAAGTCCTAGCGGGGGGGAACACCGGGGAGCTGTTTTTT. Translating it yields CASSQVLAGGNTGELFF.

V is TRBV7-9 and J is TRBJ1-2; D perhaps matches TRBD1 (6 bases). Germline CDR1 and CDR2: SEHNR and FQNEAQ (reference sequence). The CDR3 runs 14 residues. V lost 4 bases and J 5 bases, leaving 14 bases between the germline ends. CDR3: CASSYRDIFYGYTF. The CDR3 coding sequence is TGTGCCAGCAGCTACCGGGACATCTTTTATGGCTACACCTTC.

The V gene is TRBV19, the J gene TRBJ2-3; 8 bases are shared with TRBD1. Germline V CDR1 and CDR2: LNHDA, SQIVND (reference sequence). CDR3 length equals 13 residues. Trimming at V came to 8 bases and at J to 3 bases, leaving 4 bases not matched to a gene. CDR3 protein: CASGTGGTDTQYF. Written as DNA, the CDR3 is TGTGCCAGTGGGACAGGTGGGACAGATACGCAGTATTTT.

The chain combines TRBV15 with TRBJ2-1; possible D gene TRBD2, 6 bases. Germline CDR1 LNHNV, CDR2 YYDKDF (reference sequence). V dropped 0 bases and J dropped 7 bases, with 13 bases sitting between them. CDR3 length: 15 amino acids. The CDR3 DNA reads as TGTGCCACCAGCAGAGATGGGGCAGGGAGGAATGAGCAGTTCTTC. It encodes CATSRDGAGRNEQFF.

The rearrangement links TRBV7-8 to TRBJ2-7; D unclear. CDR1 is SGHVS and CDR2 is FQNEAQ in the germline V gene. V dropped 5 bases and J dropped 5 bases, with 19 bases sitting between them. This CDR3 is built from 15 residues. Here the CDR3 DNA reads TGTGCCAGCAGCAGAGCGTCGGGTCCTGGTAACGAGCAGTACGTC. Its protein product is CASSRASGPGNEQYV.

V gene TRBV5-8 combines with J gene TRBJ1-1; 8 bases match TRBD1. Germline loops: CDR1 SGHTS, CDR2 YDEGEE. V dropped 4 bases and J dropped 0; count of bases not matched to a gene: 8. The CDR3 is made up of 16 amino acids. The CDR3: CASSPGTGFMNTEAFF. The DNA of the CDR3 is TGTGCCAGCAGCCCCGGGACAGGATTTATGAACACTGAAGCTTTCTTT.

The V call is TRBV11-2, the J call TRBJ2-7; 10 bases map to TRBD1. CDR1 is SGHAT, CDR2 FQNNGV, per germline. The V gene end was trimmed by 5 bases and the J gene end by 7 bases; junction bases not matched to a gene: 14. The CDR3 length is 16 residues. DNA for the CDR3: TGTGCCAGCAGCCCCTACCGGGGACAGGGGATTCCGGAGCAGTACTTC. Its protein is CASSPYRGQGIPEQYF. Based on the CDR3 plus reference TRBV11-2 and TRBJ2-7, the full variable domain is EAGVAQSPRYKIIEKRQSVAFWCNPISGHATLYWYQQILGQGPKLLIQFQNNGVVDDSQLPKDRFSAERLKGVDSTLKIQPAKLEDSAVYLCASSPYRGQGIPEQYFGPGTRLTVT.

The chain is built from TRBV13 and TRBJ2-3; 14 nucleotides line up with TRBD2. The junction had 8 bases not matched to a gene; V was cut back by 4 bases and J by 2 bases. This CDR3 region has 18 residues. Germline loops: CDR1 PRHDT, CDR2 FYEKMQ (reference sequence). The CDR3 sequence is CASSSRVTSGGVTDTQYF. CDR3 bases: TGTGCCAGCAGCTCCCGCGTGACTAGCGGGGGGGTCACAGATACGCAGTATTTT.

The chain is built from TRBV6-2 or TRBV6-3 and TRBJ1-5; D perhaps matches TRBD1 (6 bases). Deletions cut 6 bases from V and 4 bases from J, with 10 bases between. Germline loops: CDR1 MNHEY, CDR2 SVGEGT. The CDR3 sequence is 13 residues long. The CDR3 DNA is TGTGCCAGCAGCACAGGGAAAAATCAGCCCCAGCATTTT. This codes for CASSTGKNQPQHF.